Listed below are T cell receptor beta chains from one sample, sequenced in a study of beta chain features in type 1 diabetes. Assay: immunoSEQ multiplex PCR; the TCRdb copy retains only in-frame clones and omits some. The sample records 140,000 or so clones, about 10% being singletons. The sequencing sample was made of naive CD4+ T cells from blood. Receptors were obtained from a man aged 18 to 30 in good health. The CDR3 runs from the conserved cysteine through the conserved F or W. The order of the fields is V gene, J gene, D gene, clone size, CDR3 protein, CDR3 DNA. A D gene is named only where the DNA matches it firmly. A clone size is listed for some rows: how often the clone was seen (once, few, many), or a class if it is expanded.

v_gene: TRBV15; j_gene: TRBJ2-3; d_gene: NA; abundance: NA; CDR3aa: CATSRGGAGDTDTQYF; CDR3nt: TGTGCCACCAGCAGGGGGGGGGCAGGGGACACAGATACGCAGTATTTT
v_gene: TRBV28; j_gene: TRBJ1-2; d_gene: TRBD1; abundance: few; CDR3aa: CASSPGQMLGGYTF; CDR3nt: TGTGCCAGCAGTCCGGGACAGATGTTGGGAGGCTACACCTTC
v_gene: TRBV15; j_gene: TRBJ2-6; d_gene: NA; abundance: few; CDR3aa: CATSRAGTSGANVLTF; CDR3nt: TGTGCCACCAGCAGAGCCGGGACATCTGGGGCCAACGTCCTGACTTTC
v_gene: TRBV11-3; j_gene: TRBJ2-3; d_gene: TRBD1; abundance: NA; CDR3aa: CASSQHSRQGTGPDTQYF; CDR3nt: TGTGCCAGCAGCCAGCACAGCCGACAGGGGACCGGGCCAGATACGCAGTATTTT
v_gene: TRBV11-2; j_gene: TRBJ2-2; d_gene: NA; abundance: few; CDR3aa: CASSQENGRRAGELFF; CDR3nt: TGCGCCAGCAGCCAAGAGAACGGCCGGAGGGCCGGGGAGCTGTTTTTT
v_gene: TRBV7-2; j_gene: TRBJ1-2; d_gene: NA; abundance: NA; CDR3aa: CASSFNGYGYTF; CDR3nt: TGTGCCAGCAGCTTCAACGGTTATGGCTACACCTTC
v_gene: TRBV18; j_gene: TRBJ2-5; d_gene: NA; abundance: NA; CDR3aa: CASSPLVGAEETQYF; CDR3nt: TGTGCCAGCTCACCTCTCGTGGGGGCCGAAGAGACCCAGTACTTC
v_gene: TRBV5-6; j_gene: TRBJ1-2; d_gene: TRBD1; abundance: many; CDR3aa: CASSYDRVGYGYTF; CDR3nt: TGTGCCAGCAGCTACGACAGGGTCGGCTATGGCTACACCTTC
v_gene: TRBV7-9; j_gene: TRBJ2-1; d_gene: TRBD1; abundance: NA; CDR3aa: CASSLPRDRSSYNEQFF; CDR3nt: TGTGCCAGCAGCTTACCCCGGGACAGGAGCTCCTACAATGAGCAGTTCTTC
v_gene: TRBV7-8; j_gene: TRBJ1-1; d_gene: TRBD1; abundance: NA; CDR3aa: CASSPDRDTEAFF; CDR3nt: TGTGCCAGCAGCCCCGACAGGGACACTGAAGCTTTCTTT
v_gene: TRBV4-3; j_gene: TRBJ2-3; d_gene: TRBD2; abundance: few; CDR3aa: CASSQDASGGGDTQYF; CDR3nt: TGCGCCAGCAGCCAAGATGCGAGCGGGGGGGGAGATACGCAGTATTTT
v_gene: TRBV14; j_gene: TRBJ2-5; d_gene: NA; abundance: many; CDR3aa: CASSQAETQYF; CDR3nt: TGTGCCAGCAGCCAAGCTGAGACCCAGTACTTC
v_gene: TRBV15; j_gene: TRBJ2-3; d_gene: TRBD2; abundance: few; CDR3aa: CATSSLRETSGSLGTQYF; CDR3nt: TGTGCCACCAGCAGCCTGAGGGAGACTAGCGGGTCCTTGGGTACGCAGTATTTT
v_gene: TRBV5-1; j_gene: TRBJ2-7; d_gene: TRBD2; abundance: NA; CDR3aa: CASSLIRTSSYEQYF; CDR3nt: TGCGCCAGCAGCTTGATCAGGACTAGCTCCTACGAGCAGTACTTC
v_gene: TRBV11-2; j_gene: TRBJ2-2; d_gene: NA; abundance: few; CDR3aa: CASSLVIRSTGELFF; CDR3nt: TGTGCCAGCAGCTTAGTAATTAGGAGCACCGGGGAGCTGTTTTTT
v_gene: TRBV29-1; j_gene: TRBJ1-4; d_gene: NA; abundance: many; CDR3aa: CSVETGEKLFF; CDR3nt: TGCAGCGTTGAAACAGGGGAAAAACTGTTTTTT
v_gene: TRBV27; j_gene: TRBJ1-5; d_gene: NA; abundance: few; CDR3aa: CASSPQGNQPQHF; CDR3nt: TGTGCCAGCAGTCCCCAGGGAAATCAGCCCCAGCATTTT
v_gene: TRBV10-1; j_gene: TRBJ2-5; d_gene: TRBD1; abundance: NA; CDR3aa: CASSPDRGLETQYF; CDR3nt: TGCGCCAGCAGCCCGGACAGGGGATTGGAGACCCAGTACTTC
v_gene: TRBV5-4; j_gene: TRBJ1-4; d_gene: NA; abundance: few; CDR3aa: CASSSRKQGKSEKLFF; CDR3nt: TGTGCCAGCAGCTCGCGAAAACAGGGAAAGAGTGAAAAACTGTTTTTT
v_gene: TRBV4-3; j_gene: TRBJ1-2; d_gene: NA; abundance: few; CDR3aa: CASSQGLSRGRFGYTF; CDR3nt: TGCGCCAGCAGCCAAGGGCTTAGTAGGGGAAGATTTGGCTACACCTTC
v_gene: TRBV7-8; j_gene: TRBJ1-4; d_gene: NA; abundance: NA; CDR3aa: CASSLRGTNEKLFF; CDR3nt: TGTGCCAGCAGCTTAAGGGGGACTAATGAAAAACTGTTTTTT
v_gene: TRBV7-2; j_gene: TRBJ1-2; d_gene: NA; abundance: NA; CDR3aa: CASSSPGSQYGYTF; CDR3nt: TGTGCCAGCAGCTCACCGGGGTCTCAATATGGCTACACCTTC
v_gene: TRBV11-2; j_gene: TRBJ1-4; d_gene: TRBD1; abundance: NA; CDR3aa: CASSPGQGPEKLFF; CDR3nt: TGTGCCAGCAGCCCCGGACAGGGCCCGGAAAAACTGTTTTTT
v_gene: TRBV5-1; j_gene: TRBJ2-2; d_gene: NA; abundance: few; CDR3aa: CASSISGNTGELFF; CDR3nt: TGCGCCAGCAGCATCTCAGGGAACACCGGGGAGCTGTTTTTT
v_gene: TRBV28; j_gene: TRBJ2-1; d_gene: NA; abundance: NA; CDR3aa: CASSSDSNEQFF; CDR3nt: TGTGCCAGCAGTTCGGACAGCAATGAGCAGTTCTTC